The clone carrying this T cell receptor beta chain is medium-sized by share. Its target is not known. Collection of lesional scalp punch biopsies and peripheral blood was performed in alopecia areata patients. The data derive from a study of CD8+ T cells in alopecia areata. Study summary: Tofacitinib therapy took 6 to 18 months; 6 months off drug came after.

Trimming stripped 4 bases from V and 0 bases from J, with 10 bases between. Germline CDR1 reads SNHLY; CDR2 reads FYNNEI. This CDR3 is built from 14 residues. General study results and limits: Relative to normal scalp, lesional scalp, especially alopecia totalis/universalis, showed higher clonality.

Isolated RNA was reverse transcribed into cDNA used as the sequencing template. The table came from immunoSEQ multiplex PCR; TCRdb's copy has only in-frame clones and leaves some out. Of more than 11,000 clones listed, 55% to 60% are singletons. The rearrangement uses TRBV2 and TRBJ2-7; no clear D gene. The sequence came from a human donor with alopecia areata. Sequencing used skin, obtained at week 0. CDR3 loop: CASSVQGSSYEQYF. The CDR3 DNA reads TGTGCCAGCAGTGTACAAGGCAGCTCCTACGAGCAGTACTTC.